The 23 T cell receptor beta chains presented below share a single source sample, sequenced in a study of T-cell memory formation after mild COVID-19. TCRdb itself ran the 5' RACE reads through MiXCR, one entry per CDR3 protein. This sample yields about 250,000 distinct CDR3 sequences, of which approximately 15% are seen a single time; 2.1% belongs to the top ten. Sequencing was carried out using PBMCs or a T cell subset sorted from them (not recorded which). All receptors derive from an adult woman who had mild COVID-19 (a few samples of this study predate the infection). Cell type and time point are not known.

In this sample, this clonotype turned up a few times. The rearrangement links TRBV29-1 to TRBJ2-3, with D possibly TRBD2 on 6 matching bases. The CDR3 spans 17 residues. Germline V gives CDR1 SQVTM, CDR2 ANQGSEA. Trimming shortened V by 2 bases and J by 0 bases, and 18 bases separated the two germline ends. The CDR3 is CSVERAAASASTDTQYF. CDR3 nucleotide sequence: TGCAGCGTTGAAAGGGCCGCTGCTAGCGCCAGCACAGATACGCAGTATTTT.

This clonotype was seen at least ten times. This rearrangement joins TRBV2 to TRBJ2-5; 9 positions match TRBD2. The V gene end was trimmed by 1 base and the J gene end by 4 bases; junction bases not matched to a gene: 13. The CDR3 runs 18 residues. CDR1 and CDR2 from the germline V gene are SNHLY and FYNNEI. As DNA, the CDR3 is TGTGCCAGCAGTGAAGGGGAGCGGGGGGCCTCCTTCTTAGAGACCCAGTACTTC. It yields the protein CASSEGERGASFLETQYF.

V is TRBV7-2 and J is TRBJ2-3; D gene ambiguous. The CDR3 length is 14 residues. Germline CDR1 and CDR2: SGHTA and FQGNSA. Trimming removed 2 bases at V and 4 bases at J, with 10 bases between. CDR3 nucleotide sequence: TGTGCCAGCAGCTTAAGAAGGGTGGCAGATACGCAGTATTTT. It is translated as CASSLRRVADTQYF.

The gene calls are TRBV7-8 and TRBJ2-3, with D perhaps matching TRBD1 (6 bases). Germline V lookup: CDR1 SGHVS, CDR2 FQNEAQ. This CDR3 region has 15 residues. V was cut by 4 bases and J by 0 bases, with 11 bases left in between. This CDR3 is CASSSQGYSTDTQYF. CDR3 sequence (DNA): TGTGCCAGCAGCTCCCAGGGGTACAGCACAGATACGCAGTATTTT.

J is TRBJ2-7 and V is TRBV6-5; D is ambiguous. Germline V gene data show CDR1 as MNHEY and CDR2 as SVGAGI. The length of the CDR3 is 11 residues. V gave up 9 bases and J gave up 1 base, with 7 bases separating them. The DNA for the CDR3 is TGTGCCAGGCCAGAGTCCTACGAGCAGTACTTC. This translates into CARPESYEQYF.

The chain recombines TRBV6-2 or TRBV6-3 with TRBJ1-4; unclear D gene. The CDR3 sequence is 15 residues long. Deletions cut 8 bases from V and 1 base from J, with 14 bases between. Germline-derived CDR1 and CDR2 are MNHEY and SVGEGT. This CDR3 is CASSRQARTNEKLFF. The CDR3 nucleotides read TGTGCCAGCTCTCGTCAGGCCAGAACTAATGAAAAACTGTTTTTT.

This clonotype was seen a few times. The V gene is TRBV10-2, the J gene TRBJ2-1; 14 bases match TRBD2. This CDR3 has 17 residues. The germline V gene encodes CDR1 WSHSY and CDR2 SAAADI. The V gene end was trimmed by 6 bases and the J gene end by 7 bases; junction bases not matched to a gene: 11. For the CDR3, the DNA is TGCGCCAGCAGACCCGGGACTAGCGGGAGTACGAAGAATGAGCAGTTCTTC. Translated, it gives CASRPGTSGSTKNEQFF.

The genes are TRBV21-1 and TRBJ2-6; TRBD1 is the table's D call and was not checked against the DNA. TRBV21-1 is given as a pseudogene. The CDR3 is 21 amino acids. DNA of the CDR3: TGTGCCAGCAGCAAGATTGCCGAGCCACGGGACGGATTCTCTGGGGCCAACGTCCTGACTTTC. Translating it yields CASSKIAEPRDGFSGANVLTF.

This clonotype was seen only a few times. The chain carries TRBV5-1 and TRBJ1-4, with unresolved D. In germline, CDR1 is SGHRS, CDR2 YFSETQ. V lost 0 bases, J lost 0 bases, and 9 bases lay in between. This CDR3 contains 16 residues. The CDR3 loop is CASSLVSGSTNEKLFF. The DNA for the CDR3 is TGCGCCAGCAGCTTGGTCTCCGGTTCAACTAATGAAAAACTGTTTTTT.

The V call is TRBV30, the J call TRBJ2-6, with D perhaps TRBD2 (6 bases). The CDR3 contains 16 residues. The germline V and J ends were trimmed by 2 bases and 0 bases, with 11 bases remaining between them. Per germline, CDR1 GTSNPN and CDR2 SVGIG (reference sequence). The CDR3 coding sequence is TGTGCCTGGAGTTTCGGGAGCCACTCTGGGGCCAACGTCCTGACTTTC. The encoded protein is CAWSFGSHSGANVLTF.

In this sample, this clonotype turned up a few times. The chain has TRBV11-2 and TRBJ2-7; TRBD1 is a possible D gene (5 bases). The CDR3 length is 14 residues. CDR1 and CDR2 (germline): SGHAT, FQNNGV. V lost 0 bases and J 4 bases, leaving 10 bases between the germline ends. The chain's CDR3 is CASSLEDRPYEQYF. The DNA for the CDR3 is TGTGCCAGCAGCTTAGAAGACAGACCGTACGAGCAGTACTTC.

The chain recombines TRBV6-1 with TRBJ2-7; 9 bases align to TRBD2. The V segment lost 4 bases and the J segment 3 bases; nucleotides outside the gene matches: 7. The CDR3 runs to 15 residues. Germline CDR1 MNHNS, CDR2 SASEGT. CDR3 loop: CASSGRLAESYEQYF. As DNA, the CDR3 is TGTGCCAGCAGTGGACGACTAGCGGAGAGCTACGAGCAGTACTTC.

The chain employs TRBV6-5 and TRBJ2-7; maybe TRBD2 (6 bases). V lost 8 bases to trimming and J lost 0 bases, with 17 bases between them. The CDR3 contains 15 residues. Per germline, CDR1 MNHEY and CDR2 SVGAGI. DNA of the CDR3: TGTGCCAGCCGGGGTGGTCCCGGGGGCTCCTACGAGCAGTACTTC. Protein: CASRGGPGGSYEQYF.

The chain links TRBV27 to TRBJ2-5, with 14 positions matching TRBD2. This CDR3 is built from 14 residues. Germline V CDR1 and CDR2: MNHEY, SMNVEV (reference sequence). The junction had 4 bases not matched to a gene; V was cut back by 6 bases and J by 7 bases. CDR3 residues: CASRTSGGVRTQYF. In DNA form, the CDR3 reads TGTGCCAGCAGGACTAGCGGGGGGGTCCGGACCCAGTACTTC.

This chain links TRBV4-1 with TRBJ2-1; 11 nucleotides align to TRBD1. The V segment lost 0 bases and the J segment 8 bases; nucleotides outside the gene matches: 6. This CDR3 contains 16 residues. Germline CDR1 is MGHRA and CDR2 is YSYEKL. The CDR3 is CASSQDGTGGVDEQFF. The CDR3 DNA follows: TGCGCCAGCAGCCAAGATGGGACAGGGGGGGTCGATGAGCAGTTCTTC.

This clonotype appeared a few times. In DNA form, the CDR3 reads TGCAGTGCTAGAGTCGGGCCTCCTAGGAATTCACCCCTCCACTTT. This gives the protein CSARVGPPRNSPLHF. This chain joins TRBV20-1 and TRBJ1-6; D gene ambiguous. CDR3 length: 15 amino acids. Germline values: CDR1 DFQATT, CDR2 SNEGSKA (reference sequence). V was cut by 1 base and J by 7 bases, with 14 bases left in between.

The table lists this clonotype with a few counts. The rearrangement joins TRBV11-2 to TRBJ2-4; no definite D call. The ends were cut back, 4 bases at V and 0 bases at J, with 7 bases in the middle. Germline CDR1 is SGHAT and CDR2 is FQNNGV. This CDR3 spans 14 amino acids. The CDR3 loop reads CASSYSIAKNIQYF. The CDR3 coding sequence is TGTGCCAGCAGCTACTCCATAGCCAAAAACATTCAGTACTTC.

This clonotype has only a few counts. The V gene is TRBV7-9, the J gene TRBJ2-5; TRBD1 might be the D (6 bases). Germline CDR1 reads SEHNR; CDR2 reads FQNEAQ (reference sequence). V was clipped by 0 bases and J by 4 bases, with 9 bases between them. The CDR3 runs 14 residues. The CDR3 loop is CASSLAGTPETQYF. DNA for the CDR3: TGTGCCAGCAGCTTAGCAGGGACACCAGAGACCCAGTACTTC.

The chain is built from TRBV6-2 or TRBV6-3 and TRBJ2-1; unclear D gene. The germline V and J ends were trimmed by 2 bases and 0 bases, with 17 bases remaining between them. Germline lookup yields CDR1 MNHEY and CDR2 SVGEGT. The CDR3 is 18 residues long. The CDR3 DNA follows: TGTGCCAGCAGTTACAGGCCTAAGCTCTCAAGCTCCTACAATGAGCAGTTCTTC. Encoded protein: CASSYRPKLSSSYNEQFF.

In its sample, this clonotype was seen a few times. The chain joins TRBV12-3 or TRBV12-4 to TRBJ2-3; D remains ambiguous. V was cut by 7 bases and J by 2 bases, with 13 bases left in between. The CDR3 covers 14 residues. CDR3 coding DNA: TGTGCCAGCACCACCCTGGGGTCCACAGATACGCAGTATTTT. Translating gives CASTTLGSTDTQYF.

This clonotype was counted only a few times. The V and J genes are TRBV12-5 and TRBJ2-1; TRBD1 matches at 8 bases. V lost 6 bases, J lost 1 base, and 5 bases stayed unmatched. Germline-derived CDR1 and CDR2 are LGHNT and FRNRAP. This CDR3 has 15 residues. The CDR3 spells CASGRTGSSYNEQFF. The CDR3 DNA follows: TGTGCTAGTGGACGGACAGGGTCGTCCTACAATGAGCAGTTCTTC.

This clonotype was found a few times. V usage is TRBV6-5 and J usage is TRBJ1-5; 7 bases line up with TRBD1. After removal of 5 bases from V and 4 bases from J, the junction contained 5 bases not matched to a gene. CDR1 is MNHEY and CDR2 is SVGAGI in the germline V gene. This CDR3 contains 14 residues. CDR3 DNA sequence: TGTGCCAGCAGTAGACAGGGAGGGAATCAGCCCCAGCATTTT. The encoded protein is CASSRQGGNQPQHF.

The CDR3 DNA reads TGCAGCGTTGAAGGCGATCAGTCGGACGAGCAGTACTTC. Its protein product is CSVEGDQSDEQYF. The J gene is TRBJ2-7, the V gene TRBV29-1; D remains ambiguous. The V end lost 1 base, the J end lost 5 bases, and 12 bases lay between the germline ends. Germline CDR1 and CDR2: SQVTM and ANQGSEA. There are 13 residues in the CDR3.